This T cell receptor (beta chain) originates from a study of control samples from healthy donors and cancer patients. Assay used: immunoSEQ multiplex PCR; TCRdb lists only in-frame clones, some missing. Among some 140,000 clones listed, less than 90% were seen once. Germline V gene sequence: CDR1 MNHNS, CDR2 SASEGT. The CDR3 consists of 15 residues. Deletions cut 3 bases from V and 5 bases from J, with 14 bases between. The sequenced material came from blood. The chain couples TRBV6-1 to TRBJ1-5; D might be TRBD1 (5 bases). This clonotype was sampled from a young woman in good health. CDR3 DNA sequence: TGTGCCAGCAGTGAGGGGGGGGGATTTCATCAGCCCCAGCATTTT. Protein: CASSEGGGFHQPQHF.